This TCR beta chain is from a study of cytomegalovirus exposure and HLA in healthy donors. PCR primers comprised 60 Vbeta and 13 Jbeta primers. The repertoire was sequenced with immunoSEQ multiplex PCR; TCRdb's copy has only in-frame clones and lacks some. Altogether approximately 220,000 clones are present, over 80% being singletons, with the ten largest covering 0.71%. The sequenced sample was PBMCs. The receptor was derived from a boy aged 2 to 9 in good health and CMV-seronegative.

CDR3 coding DNA: TGTGCCAGCAGCTTTTGGCGGGAGACAGATACGCAGTATTTT. This encodes CASSFWRETDTQYF. The J gene is TRBJ2-3, the V gene TRBV7-9; TRBD2 matches at 7 bases. The length of the CDR3 is 14 residues. Germline CDR1 reads SEHNR; CDR2 reads FQNEAQ (reference sequence). The V and J ends lost 3 bases and 3 bases, in that order; junction bases with no gene match: 3.